Sequencing of this T cell receptor beta chain was carried out in a study of T cell changes during pregnancy in multiple sclerosis. Data came from immunoSEQ multiplex PCR; TCRdb stores just in-frame clones and leaves some out. This table has about 100,000 clones, more than 85% appearing once. The V end lost 0 bases, the J end lost 4 bases, and 10 bases lay between the germline ends. CDR3 length: 16 residues. Germline-derived CDR1 and CDR2 are LGHNA and YSLEER. This clone showed up just a few times. The chain links TRBV4-3 to TRBJ2-6; TRBD1 might be the D (5 bases). This TCR derives from a female donor with multiple sclerosis, enrolled in a pregnancy study. Sample: peripheral blood, taken in the second trimester of pregnancy. CDR3 sequence reads: CASSQDSGLGANVLTF. CDR3 in DNA: TGCGCCAGCAGCCAAGATTCAGGGCTCGGGGCCAACGTCCTGACTTTC.